This TCR beta chain is from a study of beta chain features in type 1 diabetes. Findings and caveats of the study: A potential influence of HLA type upon TCRB rearrangement remained unresolved herein.

J lost 2 bases, V lost 7 bases, and 8 bases had no gene match. The CDR3 extends over 13 amino acids. The germline V gene encodes CDR1 GTSNPN and CDR2 SVGIG (reference sequence). TCRB transcripts that were expressed got sequenced, as all of the isolated RNA had been reverse transcribed. The assay was immunoSEQ multiplex PCR, and TCRdb's table has in-frame clones only and misses some. The top ten clones hold 0.05% to 0.065% of a sample with 450,000 to 550,000 clones, approximately 31% of them seen once. The authors took one heparinised blood draw, averaging about 120 mL, from each donor. Purity (above 95%) was reached by all sorted populations. As regards this clone: The antigen remains unidentified.

Sequenced input: naive CD4+ T cells from blood. The origin of this receptor is a man between 18 and 29 years old in good health. The J gene is TRBJ2-7, the V gene TRBV30; 7 bases align to TRBD1. CDR3 in DNA: TGTGCCTCGAACAGGGGAAGGACCTACGAGCAGTACTTC. Amino acid sequence: CASNRGRTYEQYF. The full variable domain, in which reference TRBV30 and TRBJ2-7 provide the parts outside the CDR3, is SQTIHQWPATLVQPVGSPLSLECTVEGTSNPNLYWYRQAAGRGLQLLFYSVGIGQISSEVPQNLSASRPQDRQFILSSKKLLLSDSGFYLCASNRGRTYEQYFGPGTRLTVT.